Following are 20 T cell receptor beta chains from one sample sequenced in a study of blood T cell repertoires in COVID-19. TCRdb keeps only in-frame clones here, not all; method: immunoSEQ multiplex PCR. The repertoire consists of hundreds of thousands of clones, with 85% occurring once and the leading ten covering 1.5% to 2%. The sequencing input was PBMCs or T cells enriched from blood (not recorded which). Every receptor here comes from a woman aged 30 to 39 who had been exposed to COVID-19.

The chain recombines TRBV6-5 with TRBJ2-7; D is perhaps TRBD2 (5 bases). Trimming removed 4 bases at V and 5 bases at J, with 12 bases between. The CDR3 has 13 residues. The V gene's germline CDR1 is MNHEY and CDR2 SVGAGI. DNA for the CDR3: TGTGCCAGCAGTTCTGCGCTAGCCCACGAGCAGTACTTC. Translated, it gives CASSSALAHEQYF.

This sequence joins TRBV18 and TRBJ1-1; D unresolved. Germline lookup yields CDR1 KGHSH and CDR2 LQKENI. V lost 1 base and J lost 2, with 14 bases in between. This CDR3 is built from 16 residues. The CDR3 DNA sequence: TGTGCCAGCTCACCACTGATAAACGGCGGCAACACTGAAGCTTTCTTT. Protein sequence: CASSPLINGGNTEAFF.

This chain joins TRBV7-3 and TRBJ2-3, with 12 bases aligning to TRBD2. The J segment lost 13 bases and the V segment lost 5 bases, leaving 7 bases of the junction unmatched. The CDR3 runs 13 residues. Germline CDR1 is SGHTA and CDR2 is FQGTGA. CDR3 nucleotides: TGTGCCAGCAGCCCGACTAGCGGGAGAATTAAGTATTTT. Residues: CASSPTSGRIKYF.

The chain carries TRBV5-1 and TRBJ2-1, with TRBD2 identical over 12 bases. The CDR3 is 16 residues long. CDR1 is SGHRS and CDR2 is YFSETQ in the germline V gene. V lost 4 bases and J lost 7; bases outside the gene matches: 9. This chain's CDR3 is CASSPRGTSGWNEQFF. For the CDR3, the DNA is TGCGCCAGCAGCCCGCGAGGGACTAGCGGGTGGAATGAGCAGTTCTTC.

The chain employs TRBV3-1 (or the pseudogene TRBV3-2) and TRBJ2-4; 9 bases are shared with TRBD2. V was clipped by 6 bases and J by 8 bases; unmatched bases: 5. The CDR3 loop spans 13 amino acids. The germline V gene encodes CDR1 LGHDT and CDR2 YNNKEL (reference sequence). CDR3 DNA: TGTGCCAGCAGTCTCATAGCGGGAGACATTCAGTACTTC. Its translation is CASSLIAGDIQYF.

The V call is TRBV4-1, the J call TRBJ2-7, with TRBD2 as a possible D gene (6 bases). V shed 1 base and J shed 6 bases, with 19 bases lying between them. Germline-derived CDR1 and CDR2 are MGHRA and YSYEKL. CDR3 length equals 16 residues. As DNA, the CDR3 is TGCGCCAGCAGCCAAGTGGTTCGCCGGGAGTCGCCCGAGCAGTACTTC. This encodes CASSQVVRRESPEQYF.

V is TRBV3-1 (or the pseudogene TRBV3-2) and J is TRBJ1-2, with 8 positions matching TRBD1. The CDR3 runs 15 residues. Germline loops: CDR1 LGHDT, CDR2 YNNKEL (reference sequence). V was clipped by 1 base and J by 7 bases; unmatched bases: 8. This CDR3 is CASSQVSRGQSGYTF. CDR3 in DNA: TGTGCCAGCAGCCAAGTCTCCAGGGGGCAGAGTGGCTACACCTTC.

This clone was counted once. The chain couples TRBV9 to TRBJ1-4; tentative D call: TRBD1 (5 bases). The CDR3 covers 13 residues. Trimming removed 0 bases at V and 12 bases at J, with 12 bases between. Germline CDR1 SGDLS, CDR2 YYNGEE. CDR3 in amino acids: CASSVAGGTELFF. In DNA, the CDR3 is TGTGCCAGCAGCGTAGCTGGGGGGACGGAACTGTTTTTT.

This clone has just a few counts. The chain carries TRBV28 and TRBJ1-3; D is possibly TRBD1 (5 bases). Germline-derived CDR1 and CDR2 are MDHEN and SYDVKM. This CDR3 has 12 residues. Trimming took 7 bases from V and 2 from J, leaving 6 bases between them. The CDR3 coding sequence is TGTGCCAGCAAGGGGACTGGAAACACCATATATTTT. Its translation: CASKGTGNTIYF.

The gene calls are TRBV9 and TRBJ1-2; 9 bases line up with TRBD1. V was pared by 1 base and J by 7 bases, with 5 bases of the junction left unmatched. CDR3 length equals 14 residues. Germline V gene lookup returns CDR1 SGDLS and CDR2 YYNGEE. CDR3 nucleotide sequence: TGTGCCAGCAGCGTAACAGGGGGCGTTCGTGGCTACACCTTC. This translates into CASSVTGGVRGYTF.

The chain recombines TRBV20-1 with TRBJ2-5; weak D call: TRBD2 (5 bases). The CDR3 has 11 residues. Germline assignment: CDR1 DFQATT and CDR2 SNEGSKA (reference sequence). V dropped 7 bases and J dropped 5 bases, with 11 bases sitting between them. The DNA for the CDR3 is TGCAGTGTCACGGGGTGGGAGACCCAGTACTTC. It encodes CSVTGWETQYF.

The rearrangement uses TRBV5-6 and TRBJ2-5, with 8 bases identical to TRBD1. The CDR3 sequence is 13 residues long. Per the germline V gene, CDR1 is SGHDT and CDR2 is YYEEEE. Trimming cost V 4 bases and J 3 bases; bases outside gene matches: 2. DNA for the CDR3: TGTGCCAGCAGCCAGGGGGCGGAAGAGACCCAGTACTTC. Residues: CASSQGAEETQYF.

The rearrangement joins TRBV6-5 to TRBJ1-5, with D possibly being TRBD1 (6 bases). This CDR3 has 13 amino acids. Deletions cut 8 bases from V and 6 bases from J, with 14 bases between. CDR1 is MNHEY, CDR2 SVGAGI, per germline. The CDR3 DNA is TGTGCCAGCGTTCAGGGGACGGGTCAGCCCCAGCATTTT. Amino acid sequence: CASVQGTGQPQHF.

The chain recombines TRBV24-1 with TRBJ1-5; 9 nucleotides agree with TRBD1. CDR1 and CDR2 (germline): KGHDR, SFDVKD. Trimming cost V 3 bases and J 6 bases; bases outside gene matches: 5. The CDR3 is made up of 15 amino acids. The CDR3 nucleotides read TGTGCCACCAGTGATAATACAGGGGGCCTTCAGCCCCAGCATTTT. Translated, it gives CATSDNTGGLQPQHF.

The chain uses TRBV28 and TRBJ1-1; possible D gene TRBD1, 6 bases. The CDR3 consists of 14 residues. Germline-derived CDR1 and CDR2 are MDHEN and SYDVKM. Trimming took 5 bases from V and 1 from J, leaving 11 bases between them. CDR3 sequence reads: CASSLRGTNTEAFF. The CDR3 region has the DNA TGTGCCAGCAGTCTTAGGGGGACGAACACTGAAGCTTTCTTT.

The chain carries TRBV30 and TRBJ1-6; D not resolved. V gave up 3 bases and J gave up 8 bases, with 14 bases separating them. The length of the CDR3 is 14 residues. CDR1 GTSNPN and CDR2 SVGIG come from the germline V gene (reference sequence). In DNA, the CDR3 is TGTGCCTGGAGAAACGGAGTAAAGGATTCACCCCTCCACTTT. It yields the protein CAWRNGVKDSPLHF.

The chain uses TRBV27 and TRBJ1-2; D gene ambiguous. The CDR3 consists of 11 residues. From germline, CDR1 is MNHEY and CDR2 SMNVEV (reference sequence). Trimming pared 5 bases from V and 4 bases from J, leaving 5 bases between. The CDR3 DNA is TGTGCCAGCAGTACTGGCTATGGCTACACCTTC. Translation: CASSTGYGYTF.

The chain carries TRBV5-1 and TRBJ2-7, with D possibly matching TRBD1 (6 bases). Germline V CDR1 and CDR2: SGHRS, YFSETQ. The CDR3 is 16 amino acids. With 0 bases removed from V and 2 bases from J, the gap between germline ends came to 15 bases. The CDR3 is CASSLGTGLKTYEQYF. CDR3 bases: TGCGCCAGCAGCTTGGGTACAGGGCTCAAAACCTACGAGCAGTACTTC.

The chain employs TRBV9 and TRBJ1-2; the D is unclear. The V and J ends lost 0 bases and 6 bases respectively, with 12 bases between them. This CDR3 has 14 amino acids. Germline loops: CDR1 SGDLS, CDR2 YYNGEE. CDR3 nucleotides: TGTGCCAGCAGCGTAGAGGCAAGCGGCCATGGCTACACCTTC. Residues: CASSVEASGHGYTF.

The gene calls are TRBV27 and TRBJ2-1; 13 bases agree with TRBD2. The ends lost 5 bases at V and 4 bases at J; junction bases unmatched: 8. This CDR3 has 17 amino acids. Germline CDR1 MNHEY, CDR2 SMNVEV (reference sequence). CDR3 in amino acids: CASSLTRTSGGYNEQFF. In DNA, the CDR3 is TGTGCCAGCAGTCTAACCCGGACTAGCGGGGGATACAATGAGCAGTTCTTC.